Shown below are 32 T cell receptor beta chains from a single sample sequenced in a study of OX40 agonist ivuxolimab in advanced cancers. Sequenced by immunoSEQ multiplex PCR; TCRdb stores in-frame clones only, minus some. Among 60,000 to 70,000 clones listed, approximately 85% were seen once. Specimen: CD4+ or CD8+ T cells sorted from blood, collected in a trial of the OX40 agonist ivuxolimab. The receptor set was obtained from an adult with an advanced solid tumor such as melanoma, head and neck, liver or kidney cancer.

The genes are TRBV12-5 and TRBJ2-2; D is perhaps TRBD1 (6 bases). V lost 3 bases and J 0 bases, leaving 8 bases between the germline ends. The CDR3 loop spans 15 amino acids. In germline, CDR1 is LGHNT, CDR2 FRNRAP. The CDR3 DNA follows: TGTGCTAGTGGTTTACGGGACACGAACACCGGGGAGCTGTTTTTT. It is translated as CASGLRDTNTGELFF.

The chain is built from TRBV27 and TRBJ2-3, with D possibly matching TRBD1 (6 bases). V lost 3 bases and J 2 bases, leaving 15 bases between the germline ends. The germline V gene has CDR1 MNHEY and CDR2 SMNVEV (reference sequence). This CDR3 comprises 16 residues. CDR3 DNA: TGTGCCAGCAGTTTTTGGATAACAGGGAACACAGATACGCAGTATTTT. It translates to CASSFWITGNTDTQYF.

The V call is TRBV5-1, the J call TRBJ2-1, with D tentatively TRBD2 (6 bases). Germline CDR1 and CDR2: SGHRS and YFSETQ. V was pared by 5 bases and J by 0 bases, with 12 bases between. CDR3 length equals 15 residues. This CDR3 is CASRGLRGSYNEQFF. CDR3 in DNA: TGCGCCAGCAGGGGTTTGCGGGGCTCCTACAATGAGCAGTTCTTC.

The CDR3 here is CASSPQPRSSTDTQYF. The CDR3 DNA is TGCGCCAGCAGCCCCCAACCTAGATCTAGCACAGATACGCAGTATTTT. The genes are TRBV4-3 and TRBJ2-3; D ambiguous. The CDR3 contains 16 residues. Germline V gene sequence: CDR1 LGHNA, CDR2 YSLEER. With 4 bases removed from V and 0 bases from J, the gap between germline ends came to 14 bases.

This rearrangement joins TRBV7-9 to TRBJ2-3; D remains ambiguous. Trimming cost V 5 bases and J 3 bases, with 12 bases left between them. The CDR3 extends over 14 amino acids. Germline CDR1 and CDR2: SEHNR and FQNEAQ (reference sequence). The CDR3 loop is CASSPAGPTDTQYF. DNA of the CDR3: TGTGCCAGCAGCCCCGCCGGCCCAACAGATACGCAGTATTTT.

The gene calls are TRBV28 and TRBJ1-5; D remains ambiguous. Germline-derived CDR1 and CDR2 are MDHEN and SYDVKM. The ends were cut back, 4 bases at V and 7 bases at J, with 8 bases in the middle. This CDR3 is 12 amino acids long. The CDR3 is CASSYGRQPQHF. CDR3 in DNA: TGTGCCAGCAGTTATGGGAGGCAGCCCCAGCATTTT.

V gene TRBV7-8 combines with J gene TRBJ1-2; possibly TRBD1 for D (6 bases). Trimming stripped 5 bases from V and 0 bases from J, with 13 bases between. The CDR3 consists of 15 residues. CDR1 and CDR2 (germline): SGHVS, FQNEAQ. Written as DNA, the CDR3 is TGTGCCAGCAGCCAAGGACAGAGTGCTAACTATGGCTACACCTTC. Protein: CASSQGQSANYGYTF.

The gene calls are TRBV6-6 and TRBJ2-3; 7 positions agree with TRBD1. The CDR3 is made up of 15 amino acids. Germline lookup yields CDR1 MNHNY and CDR2 SVGAGI (reference sequence). The trim removed 7 bases at V and 2 bases at J, leaving 9 bases unmatched. The CDR3: CASTKAGTATDTQYF. CDR3 in DNA: TGTGCCAGCACCAAAGCCGGGACAGCCACAGATACGCAGTATTTT.

The rearrangement joins TRBV6-5 to TRBJ1-3; maybe TRBD1 (5 bases). This CDR3 region has 15 residues. Trimming took 2 bases from V and 4 from J, leaving 12 bases between them. The germline gives CDR1 MNHEY, CDR2 SVGAGI. CDR3 nucleotide sequence: TGTGCCAGCAGTTACCTTTGGGGGAAGGGAAACACCATATATTTT. Translating gives CASSYLWGKGNTIYF.

The chain links TRBV5-1 to TRBJ2-5; unclear D gene. V dropped 1 base and J dropped 3 bases, with 19 bases sitting between them. The V gene's germline CDR1 is SGHRS and CDR2 YFSETQ. The CDR3 extends over 17 amino acids. CDR3 region: CASSLWALQWLEETQYF. DNA of the CDR3: TGCGCCAGCAGCTTGTGGGCCCTCCAGTGGTTGGAAGAGACCCAGTACTTC.

This clone was recorded once. The chain uses TRBV5-6 and TRBJ1-3; no clear D. CDR3 length: 15 amino acids. Trimming cost V 2 bases and J 0 bases, with 9 bases left between them. CDR1 is SGHDT, CDR2 YYEEEE, per germline. CDR3 in amino acids: CASSFLTLSGNTIYF. The CDR3 DNA is TGTGCCAGCAGCTTTCTAACACTCTCTGGAAACACCATATATTTT.

CDR3 sequence reads: CASSLIVPNYGYTF. The CDR3 region has the DNA TGTGCCAGCAGTTTAATTGTGCCAAACTATGGCTACACCTTC. The J gene is TRBJ1-2, the V gene TRBV28, with D unresolved. This CDR3 is 14 amino acids long. Germline lookup yields CDR1 MDHEN and CDR2 SYDVKM. Trimming cost V 2 bases and J 2 bases, with 9 bases left between them.

This chain links TRBV7-2 with TRBJ1-2; TRBD1 might be the D (5 bases). V lost 5 bases and J 8 bases, leaving 18 bases between the germline ends. This CDR3 contains 14 residues. Looked up from germline, CDR1 is SGHTA and CDR2 is FQGNSA. CDR3 protein: CASSPGTVSGGYTF. The CDR3 nucleotides are TGTGCCAGCAGCCCTGGGACGGTATCCGGGGGCTACACCTTC.

This chain uses TRBV7-2 with TRBJ1-1; possibly TRBD1 for D (5 bases). Germline V gene data show CDR1 as SGHTA and CDR2 as FQGNSA. This CDR3 is 15 amino acids long. V was clipped by 6 bases and J by 0 bases, with 14 bases between them. CDR3 coding DNA: TGTGCCAGCAGATCCAGTGGGACTTTGAACACTGAAGCTTTCTTT. Amino acids: CASRSSGTLNTEAFF. The complete variable domain, with remaining parts taken from reference TRBV7-2 and TRBJ1-1, reads GAGVSQSPSNKVTEKGKDVELRCDPISGHTALYWYRQSLGQGLEFLIYFQGNSAPDKSGLPSDRFSAERTGGSVSTLTIQRTQQEDSAVYLCASRSSGTLNTEAFFGQGTRLTVV.

The chain employs TRBV6-1 and TRBJ1-2, with TRBD1 matching 9 bases. Germline V gives CDR1 MNHNS, CDR2 SASEGT. V lost 4 bases and J lost 3; bases outside the gene matches: 12. This CDR3 contains 17 residues. CDR3 protein: CASSGGTGTGNHYGYTF. CDR3 in DNA: TGTGCCAGCAGTGGGGGGACCGGGACAGGGAATCACTATGGCTACACCTTC.

The rearrangement uses TRBV7-2 and TRBJ2-1, with D unclear. This CDR3 has 11 amino acids. Trimming took off 5 bases at V and 9 bases at J, with 8 bases between the two ends. Germline V gene data show CDR1 as SGHTA and CDR2 as FQGNSA. This CDR3 reads CASSPWGEQFF. DNA for the CDR3: TGTGCCAGCAGCCCATGGGGTGAGCAGTTCTTC.

The V and J genes are TRBV6-6 and TRBJ1-3; D is undetermined. The ends were cut back, 4 bases at V and 0 bases at J, with 13 bases in the middle. The CDR3 extends over 16 amino acids. Germline V lookup: CDR1 MNHNY, CDR2 SVGAGI (reference sequence). The CDR3 DNA reads TGTGCCAGCAGTTCCGTACAGATGAACTCTGGAAACACCATATATTTT. As protein: CASSSVQMNSGNTIYF.

This clone was counted between two and nine times. This chain uses TRBV2 with TRBJ2-3, with 7 positions matching TRBD1. This CDR3 has 14 amino acids. The junction had 5 bases not matched to a gene; V was cut back by 6 bases and J by 2 bases. Germline loops: CDR1 SNHLY, CDR2 FYNNEI. The CDR3 nucleotides read TGTGCCAGCAGGGGGGACAGAATCACAGATACGCAGTATTTT. It encodes CASRGDRITDTQYF.

This clone was seen a few times. The rearrangement joins TRBV18 to TRBJ1-1; 8 bases are a match to TRBD1. The junction had 4 bases not matched to a gene; V was cut back by 3 bases and J by 7 bases. CDR1 and CDR2 (germline): KGHSH, LQKENI. CDR3 length: 13 residues. The CDR3, as DNA: TGTGCCAGCTCACCGCAGGGGGCGGGTGAAGCTTTCTTT. Its translation is CASSPQGAGEAFF.

The chain combines TRBV6-5 with TRBJ2-5; the D call may be TRBD1 or TRBD2 (5 bases each). Trimming shortened V by 2 bases and J by 3 bases, and 13 bases separated the two germline ends. This CDR3 region has 15 residues. Germline lookup yields CDR1 MNHEY and CDR2 SVGAGI. The CDR3 spells CASSYGGTAKETQYF. The CDR3 DNA reads as TGTGCCAGCAGTTACGGTGGGACCGCAAAAGAGACCCAGTACTTC.

The chain links TRBV7-9 to TRBJ2-3; TRBD1 matches 9 bases. V was clipped by 0 bases and J by 6 bases; unmatched bases: 1. The CDR3 totals 14 residues. Germline CDR1 reads SEHNR; CDR2 reads FQNEAQ (reference sequence). This CDR3 reads CASSLAGQGDTQYF. The CDR3 bases are TGTGCCAGCAGCTTAGCGGGACAGGGCGATACGCAGTATTTT.

This clone has just one count. The rearrangement links TRBV25-1 to TRBJ2-1; 12 bases are a match to TRBD2. Per the germline V gene, CDR1 is MGHDK and CDR2 is SYGVNS. The CDR3 extends over 14 amino acids. V shed 0 bases and J 16 bases; nucleotides not matched to a gene: 7. CDR3 in DNA: TGTGCCAGCAGTGAATATACGCTAGCGGGGGGGTCTTTCTTC. Residues: CASSEYTLAGGSFF.

This clone appeared once. The genes are TRBV19 and TRBJ1-2; D is unclear. V gave up 3 bases and J gave up 7 bases, with 12 bases separating them. Germline V gene data show CDR1 as LNHDA and CDR2 as SQIVND (reference sequence). The CDR3 covers 13 residues. The CDR3 nucleotides read TGTGCCAGTAGTATTGGTCGGGCAGCTGGCTACACCTTC. Its translation is CASSIGRAAGYTF.

V is TRBV9 and J is TRBJ2-5; 10 nucleotides align to TRBD2. V trimming: 4 bases; J trimming: 4 bases; junction bases outside the gene matches: 7. Per the germline V gene, CDR1 is SGDLS and CDR2 is YYNGEE. The CDR3 is 15 amino acids. The CDR3, as DNA: TGTGCCAGCAGCTCGGGACTAGCGATGGGAGAGACCCAGTACTTC. Encoded protein: CASSSGLAMGETQYF.

V usage is TRBV10-3 and J usage is TRBJ2-1; 9 nucleotides align to TRBD2. V gave up 10 bases and J gave up 2 bases; unmatched junction bases: 12. The germline gives CDR1 ENHRY, CDR2 SYGVKD. This CDR3 comprises 16 residues. In DNA, the CDR3 is TGTGCCACCGCGGCCACATTAGCGGGAGCCTACAATGAGCAGTTCTTC. Amino acid sequence: CATAATLAGAYNEQFF.

This chain uses TRBV7-2 with TRBJ2-1; 12 bases map to TRBD2. The CDR3 consists of 15 residues. The junction had 8 bases not matched to a gene; V was cut back by 6 bases and J by 8 bases. CDR1 is SGHTA, CDR2 FQGNSA, per germline. CDR3 nucleotide sequence: TGTGCCAGCAGGTCAACTAGCGGGAGGTTCTATGAGCAGTTCTTC. Translating it yields CASRSTSGRFYEQFF.

The chain joins TRBV6-6 to TRBJ1-1; D unclear. Germline CDR1 MNHNY, CDR2 SVGAGI (reference sequence). V was trimmed by 5 bases and J by 0 bases, leaving 4 bases between them. This CDR3 is built from 12 residues. CDR3 DNA: TGTGCCAGCAGTGTGATGAACACTGAAGCTTTCTTT. It specifies CASSVMNTEAFF.

V and J are TRBV2 and TRBJ1-2; TRBD1 aligns across 9 bases. The CDR3 consists of 14 residues. Germline lookup yields CDR1 SNHLY and CDR2 FYNNEI. Germline trimming cut 10 bases from V and 3 bases from J; bases unmatched to any gene: 9. This CDR3 reads CATRRGQGDYGYTF. The CDR3 DNA sequence: TGTGCCACCCGCAGGGGACAGGGTGACTATGGCTACACCTTC.

The chain uses TRBV5-4 and TRBJ2-3; 7 nucleotides align to TRBD2. This CDR3 has 16 amino acids. V lost 4 bases, J lost 0 bases, and 8 bases stayed unmatched. Germline V gene data show CDR1 as SGHNT and CDR2 as YYREEE (reference sequence). CDR3 sequence: CASSRGVSGSTDTQYF. In DNA form, the CDR3 reads TGTGCCAGCAGCCGCGGTGTTAGCGGGAGCACAGATACGCAGTATTTT.

The chain carries TRBV6-5 and TRBJ1-4, with 9 positions matching TRBD1. The CDR3 totals 15 residues. V lost 6 bases, J lost 4 bases, and 6 bases stayed unmatched. Germline V gives CDR1 MNHEY, CDR2 SVGAGI. The CDR3 sequence is CASRTGGAGNEKLFF. For the CDR3, the DNA is TGTGCCAGCAGAACAGGGGGCGCGGGTAATGAAAAACTGTTTTTT.

The V and J genes are TRBV18 and TRBJ2-5, with a weak D call TRBD1 (6 bases). The germline V gene encodes CDR1 KGHSH and CDR2 LQKENI. The CDR3 spans 15 residues. Trimming stripped 3 bases from V and 4 bases from J, with 15 bases between. The CDR3 region is CASSPAGVKGETQYF. The DNA for the CDR3 is TGTGCCAGCTCACCGGCAGGGGTGAAAGGAGAGACCCAGTACTTC.

The chain couples TRBV6-1 to TRBJ2-5; D is ambiguous. In germline, CDR1 is MNHNS, CDR2 SASEGT. V lost 4 bases and J 2 bases, leaving 8 bases between the germline ends. This CDR3 region has 13 residues. CDR3: CASSGYAQETQYF. The CDR3 bases are TGTGCCAGCAGTGGTTATGCACAAGAGACCCAGTACTTC.